Below, 22 T cell receptor beta chains from the same sample are listed, as sequenced in a study of blood T cells in healthy people across ages. The second PCR ran about 6 to 11 cycles with a sample-barcoded 5' primer and J-beta primers. Via MiXCR, TCRdb re-called the 5' RACE reads, giving one row per CDR3 protein. The sample comprises about 940,000 distinct CDR3 sequences, around 48% of which are singletons, and around an eighth rests with the top ten. Sequences were obtained from blood. These receptors came from a man younger than 45 in good health.

The genes are TRBV7-3 and TRBJ2-1; D is unresolved. This CDR3 comprises 13 residues. Germline CDR1 is SGHTA and CDR2 is FQGTGA. Trimming removed 2 bases from V and 8 bases from J, with 10 bases in between. The CDR3 sequence is CASSLDRKDEQFF. CDR3 DNA: TGTGCCAGCAGCTTAGATAGGAAGGATGAGCAGTTCTTC.

This sequence joins TRBV5-5 and TRBJ1-1, with 7 bases fitting TRBD1. V trimming: 3 bases; J trimming: 4 bases; junction bases outside the gene matches: 6. Looked up from germline, CDR1 is SGHKS and CDR2 is YYEKEE (reference sequence). The CDR3 totals 14 residues. The CDR3 nucleotides read TGTGCCAGCAGCTACGAGGGGGCTGGCACTGAAGCTTTCTTT. It translates to CASSYEGAGTEAFF.

This clonotype was detected a few times. The V call is TRBV6-5, the J call TRBJ2-1; 9 nucleotides line up with TRBD1. The germline gives CDR1 MNHEY, CDR2 SVGAGI. V was pared by 2 bases and J by 4 bases, with 3 bases of the junction left unmatched. The CDR3 is made up of 15 amino acids. The CDR3 coding sequence is TGTGCCAGCAGTTACACCGGGACAGGGTACAATGAGCAGTTCTTC. It codes for CASSYTGTGYNEQFF.

The chain has TRBV7-2 and TRBJ1-5; D gene ambiguous. Germline V gives CDR1 SGHTA, CDR2 FQGNSA. Trimming cost V 6 bases and J 3 bases, with 9 bases left between them. The CDR3 loop spans 13 amino acids. CDR3 region: CASRDQPNQPQHF. The CDR3 nucleotides are TGTGCCAGCAGGGACCAGCCCAATCAGCCCCAGCATTTT.

This clonotype was detected a few times. The rearrangement uses TRBV5-6 and TRBJ1-2; 8 positions match TRBD1. This CDR3 spans 15 amino acids. J was trimmed by 4 bases and V by 4 bases; bases with no gene match: 9. In germline, CDR1 is SGHDT, CDR2 YYEEEE. The DNA of the CDR3 is TGTGCCAGCAGCACGACGGACAGGGTGGGCTATGGCTACACCTTC. Its protein product is CASSTTDRVGYGYTF.

This rearrangement joins TRBV13 to TRBJ2-3, with 11 bases matching TRBD2. Germline CDR1 reads PRHDT; CDR2 reads FYEKMQ (reference sequence). The junction had 2 bases not matched to a gene; V was cut back by 3 bases and J by 3 bases. The CDR3 runs 15 residues. The CDR3 DNA reads as TGTGCCAGCAGCTTGACTAGCGGGGATACAGATACGCAGTATTTT. Translation gives CASSLTSGDTDTQYF. Variable domain in full (rest from reference TRBV13 and TRBJ2-3): AAGVIQSPRHLIKEKRETATLKCYPIPRHDTVYWYQQGPGQDPQFLISFYEKMQSDKGSIPDRFSAQQFSDYHSELNMSSLELGDSALYFCASSLTSGDTDTQYFGPGTRLTVL.

This chain connects TRBV25-1 to TRBJ2-5; D is possibly TRBD2 (5 bases). V lost 5 bases to trimming and J lost 2 bases, with 15 bases between them. CDR1 is MGHDK and CDR2 is SYGVNS in the germline V gene. This CDR3 has 15 residues. The CDR3 here is CASSTPSGFQETQYF. As DNA, the CDR3 is TGTGCCAGCAGTACCCCATCGGGATTTCAAGAGACCCAGTACTTC.

The chain links TRBV9 to TRBJ2-3, with 9 bases that match TRBD2. J lost 6 bases, V lost 0 bases, and 8 bases had no gene match. The CDR3 is 16 amino acids. Germline values: CDR1 SGDLS, CDR2 YYNGEE. The CDR3: CASSVGDSGRRDTQYF. CDR3 DNA: TGTGCCAGCAGCGTAGGAGATAGCGGGAGACGGGATACGCAGTATTTT.

The rearrangement uses TRBV6-6 and TRBJ1-3; no firm D call. The V end was cut by 6 bases, the J end by 3 bases, with 6 bases between. Germline V lookup: CDR1 MNHNY, CDR2 SVGAGI (reference sequence). The CDR3 spans 12 residues. The CDR3 reads CASRAFGNTIYF. CDR3 in DNA: TGTGCCAGCAGGGCCTTTGGAAACACCATATATTTT.

A few counts support this clonotype. The V and J genes are TRBV6-2 or TRBV6-3 and TRBJ2-3, with a tentative D call TRBD2 (6 bases). The CDR3 runs to 14 residues. Germline CDR1 is MNHEY and CDR2 is SVGEGT. Trimming pared 6 bases from V and 2 bases from J, leaving 12 bases between. This chain's CDR3 is CASSFGEDTDTQYF. CDR3 in DNA: TGTGCCAGCAGCTTCGGGGAGGACACAGATACGCAGTATTTT.

DNA of the CDR3: TGCAGTGCTAGAGATAGCGCAGGGTCCTACAATGAGCAGTTCTTC. Amino acid sequence: CSARDSAGSYNEQFF. V gene TRBV20-1 combines with J gene TRBJ2-1, with D perhaps being TRBD1 or TRBD2 (5 bases each). The germline V gene encodes CDR1 DFQATT and CDR2 SNEGSKA (reference sequence). Trimming took off 0 bases at V and 1 base at J, with 10 bases between the two ends. The CDR3 extends over 15 amino acids.

The chain is built from TRBV6-4 and TRBJ2-3; 8 nucleotides align to TRBD2. The CDR3 is 14 amino acids. CDR1 is MRHNA and CDR2 is SNTAGT in the germline V gene. V dropped 6 bases and J dropped 8; count of bases not matched to a gene: 10. The CDR3 loop is CASRLTSVSGTQYF. CDR3 DNA sequence: TGTGCCAGCAGGCTGACTAGCGTTTCAGGTACGCAGTATTTT.

V usage is TRBV12-3 or TRBV12-4 and J usage is TRBJ1-6; perhaps TRBD1 as D (6 bases). The CDR3 covers 14 residues. Trimming removed 3 bases from V and 8 bases from J, with 11 bases in between. CDR3 residues: CASSLGTIYSPLHF. CDR3 bases: TGTGCCAGCAGTTTGGGGACAATCTATTCACCCCTCCACTTT.

For this clonotype: One end of the junction is discordant with germline, which a read error may explain. The V call is TRBV20-1, the J call TRBJ2-7, with D possibly TRBD2 on 5 matching bases. Germline loops: CDR1 DFQATT, CDR2 SNEGSKA (reference sequence). CDR3 length equals 14 residues. The DNA for the CDR3 is TGCAGTACTAGGGAACAACCGAGCTCCTACGAGCAGTACTTC. Its protein product is CSTREQPSSYEQYF.

The chain couples TRBV4-1 to TRBJ1-1, with D uncertain. This CDR3 has 13 amino acids. Germline V gene data show CDR1 as MGHRA and CDR2 as YSYEKL. V shed 3 bases and J shed 7 bases, with 12 bases lying between them. CDR3: CASSHQATREAFF. CDR3 bases: TGCGCCAGCAGCCATCAGGCTACGCGTGAAGCTTTCTTT.

Only a few counts were recorded for this clonotype. The genes are TRBV30 and TRBJ1-3, with D unclear. CDR1 and CDR2 from the germline V gene are GTSNPN and SVGIG (reference sequence). V was trimmed by 4 bases and J by 0 bases, leaving 7 bases between them. This CDR3 is 13 amino acids long. As DNA, the CDR3 is TGTGCCTGGACTCGGAGCTCTGGAAACACCATATATTTT. Its protein is CAWTRSSGNTIYF. Complete variable domain (other parts from reference TRBV30 and TRBJ1-3): SQTIHQWPATLVQPVGSPLSLECTVEGTSNPNLYWYRQAAGRGLQLLFYSVGIGQISSEVPQNLSASRPQDRQFILSSKKLLLSDSGFYLCAWTRSSGNTIYFGEGSWLTVV.

The gene calls are TRBV3-1 and TRBJ2-7; unclear D gene. Per the germline V gene, CDR1 is LGHDT and CDR2 is YNNKEL (reference sequence). The CDR3 extends over 14 amino acids. V lost 4 bases and J 2 bases, leaving 12 bases between the germline ends. CDR3 DNA sequence: TGTGCCAGCAGCCCGATTCCGGGCACCTACGAGCAGTACTTC. Protein product: CASSPIPGTYEQYF.

This chain links TRBV11-2 with TRBJ2-1; D gene uncertain. V lost 4 bases, J lost 8 bases, and 6 bases lay in between. This CDR3 is built from 11 residues. CDR1 is SGHAT, CDR2 FQNNGV, per germline. The CDR3 DNA follows: TGTGCCAGCAGCTCGTACGATGAGCAGTTCTTC. Protein product: CASSSYDEQFF.

This clonotype was observed a few times. The gene calls are TRBV4-3 and TRBJ2-3, with 10 bases fitting TRBD1. The germline V gene has CDR1 LGHNA and CDR2 YSLEER. The trim removed 5 bases at V and 7 bases at J, leaving 9 bases unmatched. The CDR3 spans 15 residues. The CDR3 sequence: CASSGGTGDWYTQYF. The DNA for the CDR3 is TGCGCCAGCAGCGGCGGGACAGGGGATTGGTATACGCAGTATTTT.

The chain is built from TRBV5-1 and TRBJ1-2; D is possibly TRBD1 (5 bases). This CDR3 spans 13 amino acids. Trimming stripped 4 bases from V and 5 bases from J, with 12 bases between. Looked up from germline, CDR1 is SGHRS and CDR2 is YFSETQ. Written as DNA, the CDR3 is TGCGCCAGCAGCACCAGGGAAATGTATGGCTACACCTTC. Its protein is CASSTREMYGYTF.

The V call is TRBV6-2 or TRBV6-3, the J call TRBJ1-5; 7 bases fit TRBD1. The CDR3 covers 17 residues. With V trimmed by 0 bases and J by 1 base, 6 bases remained unmatched. From germline, CDR1 is MNHEY and CDR2 SVGEGT. In nucleotides, the CDR3 is TGTGCCAGCAGTTACTCGAGGGGGCCTACGAGCAATCAGCCCCAGCATTTT. This codes for CASSYSRGPTSNQPQHF.

As for this clonotype: Given a much more abundant clone one base away, this may be a read error. The chain carries TRBV7-2 and TRBJ1-1, with D maybe TRBD1 (6 bases). This CDR3 has 14 residues. Germline CDR1 is SGHTA and CDR2 is FQGNSA. CDR3 loop: CASGLGGTGPEAFF. CDR3 coding DNA: TGTGCCAGCGGCTTAGGGGGGACGGGCCCTGAAGCTTTCTTT.